Below, 26 T cell receptor beta chains from the same sample are listed, as sequenced in a study of blood T cell repertoires in COVID-19. The data were produced by immunoSEQ multiplex PCR, yet TCRdb's version contains in-frame clones alone and is incomplete. The table lists 55,000 to 80,000 clones, roughly 77% of them singletons, with roughly 0.83% in the top ten. Sequencing was done on a sample of peripheral blood. These receptors were taken from a woman aged 70-85 years with acute or convalescent COVID-19.

V usage is TRBV5-6 and J usage is TRBJ1-3, with D unclear. Trimming stripped 0 bases from V and 4 bases from J, with 8 bases between. This CDR3 contains 14 residues. The germline V gene encodes CDR1 SGHDT and CDR2 YYEEEE. The CDR3 nucleotides are TGTGCCAGCAGCTTGGCGGTGACAGGAAACACCATATATTTT. This encodes CASSLAVTGNTIYF.

The chain is built from TRBV29-1 and TRBJ1-1, with D tentatively TRBD1 (5 bases). The CDR3 is 12 residues long. Trimming took 6 bases from V and 4 from J, leaving 12 bases between them. The germline V gene encodes CDR1 SQVTM and CDR2 ANQGSEA. The chain's CDR3 is CSVAGGGTEAFF. The CDR3 nucleotides read TGCAGCGTGGCGGGGGGGGGCACTGAAGCTTTCTTT.

The rearrangement uses TRBV5-4 and TRBJ2-1, with 10 positions matching TRBD1. The V gene's germline CDR1 is SGHNT and CDR2 YYREEE (reference sequence). CDR3 size: 16 residues. V trimming: 3 bases; J trimming: 5 bases; junction bases outside the gene matches: 8. This CDR3 is CASSSLGTGAHNEQFF. The CDR3 nucleotides read TGTGCCAGCAGCTCGTTAGGGACAGGGGCCCACAATGAGCAGTTCTTC.

The rearrangement links TRBV24-1 to TRBJ2-2; 8 bases agree with TRBD1. Germline V gene sequence: CDR1 KGHDR, CDR2 SFDVKD. Unmatched junction bases numbered 1, after V lost 5 bases and J lost 3 bases. The length of the CDR3 is 14 residues. Written as DNA, the CDR3 is TGTGCCACCAGTGGGACAGGGTACACCGGGGAGCTGTTTTTT. Its protein is CATSGTGYTGELFF.

There are a few counts of this clone. The chain recombines TRBV29-1 with TRBJ1-2, with D possibly matching TRBD1 (5 bases). The V end lost 3 bases, the J end lost 2 bases, and 7 bases lay between the germline ends. CDR3 length: 12 residues. CDR1 is SQVTM and CDR2 is ANQGSEA in the germline V gene. The CDR3 sequence: CSVEDKNYGYTF. The CDR3 nucleotides are TGCAGCGTTGAGGACAAAAACTATGGCTACACCTTC.

This rearrangement joins TRBV6-5 to TRBJ2-4; D is perhaps TRBD2 (6 bases). The CDR3 length is 11 residues. V lost 6 bases and J 14 bases, leaving 14 bases between the germline ends. Per the germline V gene, CDR1 is MNHEY and CDR2 is SVGAGI. Written as DNA, the CDR3 is TGTGCCAGCAGGGAGGGACTGAGGAAGTACTTC. It is translated as CASREGLRKYF.

This chain connects TRBV6-5 to TRBJ1-2; 9 bases map to TRBD1. J was trimmed by 7 bases and V by 6 bases; bases with no gene match: 6. Germline CDR1 is MNHEY and CDR2 is SVGAGI. The CDR3 is 13 residues long. The CDR3 region has the DNA TGTGCCAGCAGGGACAGGGGTAAGGGTGGCTACACCTTC. Its translation: CASRDRGKGGYTF.

V is TRBV28 and J is TRBJ2-1; 11 bases match TRBD2. CDR1 and CDR2 from the germline V gene are MDHEN and SYDVKM. V shed 3 bases and J 0 bases; nucleotides not matched to a gene: 1. The CDR3 has 16 amino acids. CDR3 sequence (DNA): TGTGCCAGCAGTTTCACTAGCGGGAGCTCCTACAATGAGCAGTTCTTC. It encodes CASSFTSGSSYNEQFF.

The chain couples TRBV7-9 to TRBJ1-6, with 7 nucleotides matching TRBD1. This CDR3 spans 17 amino acids. Losses at the gene ends were 1 base for V and 0 bases for J; bases not matched to a gene: 3. CDR1 is SEHNR and CDR2 is FQNEAQ in the germline V gene (reference sequence). The CDR3 DNA reads TGTGCCAGCAGCTTAGTTTGGGACAGCTCCTATAATTCACCCCTCCACTTT. Protein sequence: CASSLVWDSSYNSPLHF.

The chain uses TRBV27 and TRBJ2-7, with 11 bases matching TRBD2. The CDR3 has 15 residues. The germline gives CDR1 MNHEY, CDR2 SMNVEV (reference sequence). The V and J ends lost 5 bases and 3 bases, in that order; junction bases with no gene match: 6. CDR3 amino acids: CASSPTSGIYYEQYF. The CDR3 bases are TGTGCCAGCAGTCCGACTAGCGGGATTTACTACGAGCAGTACTTC.

This sequence joins TRBV27 and TRBJ2-3; tentative D call: TRBD2 (6 bases). The CDR3 runs to 16 residues. Trimming stripped 2 bases from V and 4 bases from J, with 16 bases between. CDR1 MNHEY and CDR2 SMNVEV come from the germline V gene (reference sequence). The CDR3 here is CASSLNVGGPSDTQYF. CDR3 nucleotide sequence: TGTGCCAGCAGTTTAAATGTGGGAGGCCCGTCAGATACGCAGTATTTT.

V is TRBV27 and J is TRBJ2-4; D is perhaps TRBD2 (5 bases). The CDR3 consists of 14 residues. Trimming took off 3 bases at V and 5 bases at J, with 11 bases between the two ends. The germline V gene has CDR1 MNHEY and CDR2 SMNVEV (reference sequence). The CDR3 sequence is CASSFIGSQNIQYF. CDR3 DNA sequence: TGTGCCAGCAGTTTTATTGGGAGTCAAAACATTCAGTACTTC.

The CDR3 reads CASSFRLDDEQFF. CDR3 coding DNA: TGTGCCAGCAGTTTTCGGCTAGACGATGAGCAGTTCTTC. This chain links TRBV28 with TRBJ2-1; no clear D gene. The CDR3 totals 13 residues. The V gene's germline CDR1 is MDHEN and CDR2 SYDVKM. Trimming cost V 3 bases and J 8 bases, with 11 bases left between them.

Written as DNA, the CDR3 is TGTGCCAGCAGTGATACCGGACAGGCCTATGGCTACACCTTC. Amino acids: CASSDTGQAYGYTF. The chain employs TRBV6-1 and TRBJ1-2; 7 nucleotides align to TRBD1. The CDR3 runs to 14 residues. CDR1 is MNHNS, CDR2 SASEGT, per germline. Trimming at V came to 3 bases and at J to 4 bases, leaving 5 bases not matched to a gene.

The rearrangement links TRBV11-2 to TRBJ2-3; no clear D. Germline values: CDR1 SGHAT, CDR2 FQNNGV. The CDR3 loop spans 14 amino acids. The germline V and J ends were trimmed by 3 bases and 2 bases, with 9 bases remaining between them. The CDR3 spells CASSLWQYTDTQYF. The CDR3 nucleotides read TGTGCCAGCAGCTTGTGGCAGTACACAGATACGCAGTATTTT.

V gene TRBV27 combines with J gene TRBJ2-7, with 7 nucleotides matching TRBD1. The CDR3 spans 15 residues. V lost 5 bases and J lost 7; bases outside the gene matches: 14. Germline CDR1 reads MNHEY; CDR2 reads SMNVEV (reference sequence). This CDR3 is CASSPLPDRAREQYF. In DNA, the CDR3 is TGTGCCAGCAGTCCTCTCCCAGACAGGGCGAGGGAGCAGTACTTC.

V and J are TRBV4-3 and TRBJ1-4, with D possibly being TRBD1 (5 bases). The CDR3 sequence is 13 residues long. Trimming pared 5 bases from V and 8 bases from J, leaving 12 bases between. Germline CDR1 reads LGHNA; CDR2 reads YSLEER. CDR3 in amino acids: CASSVDSGEKLFF. The CDR3 nucleotides read TGCGCCAGCAGCGTCGACAGTGGGGAAAAACTGTTTTTT.

CDR3 in DNA: TGTGCCAGCAGCTTAGGAGGGCAGGGACAAGATACGCAGTATTTT. This encodes CASSLGGQGQDTQYF. The chain recombines TRBV7-2 with TRBJ2-3; possible D gene TRBD1, 6 bases. From germline, CDR1 is SGHTA and CDR2 FQGNSA. CDR3 length: 15 residues. V lost 1 base to trimming and J lost 5 bases, with 13 bases between them.

This clone was seen only a few times. The V and J genes are TRBV27 and TRBJ2-2; D is uncertain. CDR1 and CDR2 (germline): MNHEY, SMNVEV (reference sequence). V lost 2 bases, J lost 4 bases, and 11 bases lay in between. The length of the CDR3 is 15 residues. CDR3 coding DNA: TGTGCCAGCAGTTTAAGGCTCCGAGGCACCGGGGAGCTGTTTTTT. Protein product: CASSLRLRGTGELFF.

This clone occurred a few times. The chain combines TRBV4-3 with TRBJ2-1; 8 nucleotides agree with TRBD1. Germline-derived CDR1 and CDR2 are LGHNA and YSLEER. There are 16 residues in the CDR3. Trimming cost V 0 bases and J 2 bases; bases outside gene matches: 3. The CDR3 nucleotides are TGCGCCAGCAGCCAAGACTACAGGGGGGCCTACAATGAGCAGTTCTTC. Protein product: CASSQDYRGAYNEQFF.

This chain connects TRBV3-1 (or the pseudogene TRBV3-2) to TRBJ2-2; 7 nucleotides agree with TRBD1. The germline V gene encodes CDR1 LGHDT and CDR2 YNNKEL (reference sequence). The CDR3 is 16 residues long. V gave up 0 bases and J gave up 5 bases; unmatched junction bases: 6. The CDR3 DNA follows: TGTGCCAGCAGCCAAGATGGGACAGTATTTACCGGGGAGCTGTTTTTT. As protein: CASSQDGTVFTGELFF.

The chain uses TRBV28 and TRBJ1-3, with 9 bases that match TRBD1. J gave up 2 bases and V 8 bases, and 1 base lay outside the gene matches. The CDR3 is 13 amino acids. Per germline, CDR1 MDHEN and CDR2 SYDVKM. In DNA form, the CDR3 reads TGTGCCAGCCGGGACAGGGCTGGAAACACCATATATTTT. It yields the protein CASRDRAGNTIYF.

The CDR3 region is CASSPREGAYNEQFF. The DNA for the CDR3 is TGTGCCAGCTCGCCCCGGGAGGGGGCCTACAATGAGCAGTTCTTC. The gene calls are TRBV18 and TRBJ2-1, with TRBD2 identical over 8 bases. V was pared by 6 bases and J by 2 bases, with 6 bases of the junction left unmatched. Germline loops: CDR1 KGHSH, CDR2 LQKENI. CDR3 length: 15 amino acids.

The chain couples TRBV30 to TRBJ2-7, with 7 bases fitting TRBD1. The V and J ends lost 4 bases and 4 bases, in that order; junction bases with no gene match: 7. The CDR3 covers 13 residues. Germline V gene sequence: CDR1 GTSNPN, CDR2 SVGIG (reference sequence). The CDR3, as DNA: TGTGCCTGGAATCCGGGACAGTGGTACGAGCAGTACTTC. Translated: CAWNPGQWYEQYF.

V usage is TRBV30 and J usage is TRBJ1-2, with D perhaps TRBD1 (5 bases). Per the germline V gene, CDR1 is GTSNPN and CDR2 is SVGIG (reference sequence). The CDR3 totals 14 residues. The V gene lost 2 bases and the J gene lost 6 bases, with 16 bases spanning the gap. This CDR3 is CAWSQGWGLDGYTF. The CDR3 DNA is TGTGCCTGGAGTCAGGGTTGGGGCCTGGATGGCTACACCTTC.

The count of this clone is one. The chain links TRBV5-1 to TRBJ2-1; 12 bases line up with TRBD2. The CDR3 runs to 18 residues. From germline, CDR1 is SGHRS and CDR2 YFSETQ. The ends lost 5 bases at V and 2 bases at J; junction bases unmatched: 11. The CDR3 here is CASSSQTSGRSTYNEQFF. CDR3 nucleotide sequence: TGCGCCAGCAGTTCCCAGACTAGCGGGAGAAGCACCTACAATGAGCAGTTCTTC. The full variable domain, with the rest looked up from reference TRBV5-1 and TRBJ2-1, is KAGVTQTPRYLIKTRGQQVTLSCSPISGHRSVSWYQQTPGQGLQFLFEYFSETQRNKGNFPGRFSGRQFSNSRSEMNVSTLELGDSALYLCASSSQTSGRSTYNEQFFGPGTRLTVL.